These T cell receptor beta chains were read from a single sample in a study of somatic mutations in cytotoxic T cells in rheumatoid arthritis. Repertoires were generated with immunoSEQ multiplex PCR, while TCRdb's copy carries only in-frame clones and drops some. The data show under 35,000 clones, approximately 86% seen once. The sample taken for sequencing was CD8+ T cells sorted from blood. These receptors were obtained from an adult with rheumatoid arthritis. Each CDR3 is given with its conserved first and last residue. D genes are given only for firm matches. Some rows have no size entry. The others give once, few or many, or a class for an expanded clone.

clone_size: NA; d_call: NA; v_call: TRBV7-9; j_call: TRBJ1-1; cdr3_nt: TGTGCCAGCAGCCCGGGAATAGGGAACATGGGTCGCACTGAAGCTTTCTTT; cdr3_aa: CASSPGIGNMGRTEAFF
clone_size: NA; d_call: NA; v_call: TRBV12-5; j_call: TRBJ2-1; cdr3_nt: TGTGCTAGTGGTTTCAATGAGCAGTTCTTC; cdr3_aa: CASGFNEQFF
clone_size: NA; d_call: TRBD2; v_call: TRBV19; j_call: TRBJ2-1; cdr3_nt: TGTGCCAGTAGTATCGACGGGACTAGCGGTAGCAATGAGCAGTTCTTC; cdr3_aa: CASSIDGTSGSNEQFF
clone_size: NA; d_call: TRBD1; v_call: TRBV9; j_call: TRBJ2-6; cdr3_nt: TGTGCCAGCAGCGTAGACCCGACAGGGGGGTCTGGGGCCAACGTCCTGACTTTC; cdr3_aa: CASSVDPTGGSGANVLTF
clone_size: NA; d_call: TRBD1; v_call: TRBV7-9; j_call: TRBJ1-2; cdr3_nt: TGTGCCAGCAGCGGCCGACAGGGCCCTGGGTATGGCTACACCTTC; cdr3_aa: CASSGRQGPGYGYTF
clone_size: NA; d_call: TRBD1; v_call: TRBV4-1; j_call: TRBJ1-2; cdr3_nt: TGCGCCAGCAGACAGGACAGGGGCTTTTATGGCTACACCTTC; cdr3_aa: CASRQDRGFYGYTF
clone_size: NA; d_call: NA; v_call: TRBV27; j_call: TRBJ2-5; cdr3_nt: TGTGCCAGCAGTTTTAATGGGTGGGAGACCCAGTACTTC; cdr3_aa: CASSFNGWETQYF
clone_size: NA; d_call: TRBD2; v_call: TRBV7-9; j_call: TRBJ2-5; cdr3_nt: TGTGCCAGCAGCTTAACAAGCGGGAGGTCCCGGGAGACCCAGTACTTC; cdr3_aa: CASSLTSGRSRETQYF
clone_size: few; d_call: NA; v_call: TRBV5-3; j_call: TRBJ1-6; cdr3_nt: TGTGCCAGAAGCTTGGGACAGGCGAGCTCCTATAATTCACCCCTCCACTTT; cdr3_aa: CARSLGQASSYNSPLHF
clone_size: NA; d_call: TRBD2; v_call: TRBV5-8; j_call: TRBJ2-1; cdr3_nt: TGTGCCAGCAGCTTGGGGACTAGCGGTTACAATGAGCAGTTCTTC; cdr3_aa: CASSLGTSGYNEQFF
clone_size: NA; d_call: NA; v_call: TRBV11-2; j_call: TRBJ2-1; cdr3_nt: TGTGCCAGCAGCACCCAAGGGAATGAGCAGTTCTTC; cdr3_aa: CASSTQGNEQFF
clone_size: NA; d_call: TRBD1; v_call: TRBV2; j_call: TRBJ1-2; cdr3_nt: TGTGCCAGCAGTGATGACCTCGAGGACAGGGGGTACAACTATGGCTACACCTTC; cdr3_aa: CASSDDLEDRGYNYGYTF
clone_size: NA; d_call: NA; v_call: TRBV5-1; j_call: TRBJ2-6; cdr3_nt: TGCGCCAGCAGTCAGGGGTACGGGGCCAACGTCCTGACTTTC; cdr3_aa: CASSQGYGANVLTF
clone_size: NA; d_call: NA; v_call: TRBV7-2; j_call: TRBJ2-7; cdr3_nt: TGTGCCAGCAGCTTAGCTGCTATGACCTACGAGCAGTACTTC; cdr3_aa: CASSLAAMTYEQYF
clone_size: NA; d_call: NA; v_call: TRBV9; j_call: TRBJ2-3; cdr3_nt: TGTGCCAGCAGCGAGGGTGGGACCAGCACAGATACGCAGTATTTT; cdr3_aa: CASSEGGTSTDTQYF
clone_size: NA; d_call: TRBD1; v_call: TRBV4-3; j_call: TRBJ1-2; cdr3_nt: TGCGCCAGCAGCCACTTTCGGGGGGACAGGGGCAACTATGGCTACACCTTC; cdr3_aa: CASSHFRGDRGNYGYTF
clone_size: NA; d_call: TRBD2; v_call: TRBV7-9; j_call: TRBJ2-3; cdr3_nt: TGTGCCAGCAGCTTGGGGGGGGGAGGAAAGTATTTT; cdr3_aa: CASSLGGGGKYF
clone_size: NA; d_call: NA; v_call: TRBV5-5; j_call: TRBJ1-3; cdr3_nt: TGTGCCAGCAGCTCGACAGCTGGAAACACCATATATTTT; cdr3_aa: CASSSTAGNTIYF
clone_size: NA; d_call: NA; v_call: TRBV7-9; j_call: TRBJ1-5; cdr3_nt: TGTGCCAGCAGTACCTCCGATAGCAATCAGCCCCAGCATTTT; cdr3_aa: CASSTSDSNQPQHF
clone_size: NA; d_call: NA; v_call: TRBV14; j_call: TRBJ2-5; cdr3_nt: TGTGCCAGCAGCCCGGGTACGTGGGAGACCCAGTACTTC; cdr3_aa: CASSPGTWETQYF
clone_size: NA; d_call: NA; v_call: TRBV11-2; j_call: TRBJ2-2; cdr3_nt: TGTGCCAGCAGGCAGGGTCCGAACACCGGGGAGCTGTTTTTT; cdr3_aa: CASRQGPNTGELFF
clone_size: NA; d_call: NA; v_call: TRBV6-5; j_call: TRBJ1-2; cdr3_nt: TGTGCCAGCAGTTACTCTATCCGGGCGGGAGATGGCTACACCTTC; cdr3_aa: CASSYSIRAGDGYTF
clone_size: NA; d_call: NA; v_call: TRBV7-8; j_call: TRBJ2-3; cdr3_nt: TGTGCCAGCAGCCCAGGGACCACAGATACGCAGTATTTT; cdr3_aa: CASSPGTTDTQYF
clone_size: once; d_call: TRBD1; v_call: TRBV28; j_call: TRBJ1-5; cdr3_nt: TGTGCCAGCAGTTTGACAGGGGGGCTGGTTCAGCCCCAGCATTTT; cdr3_aa: CASSLTGGLVQPQHF
clone_size: NA; d_call: TRBD1; v_call: TRBV29-1; j_call: TRBJ1-2; cdr3_nt: TGCAGCGTTGAAAGCAGGGGGCGATACTATGGCTACACCTTC; cdr3_aa: CSVESRGRYYGYTF
clone_size: NA; d_call: NA; v_call: TRBV4-2; j_call: TRBJ2-1; cdr3_nt: TGTGCCAGCAGCCAGGTTAATGAGCAGTTCTTC; cdr3_aa: CASSQVNEQFF
clone_size: NA; d_call: TRBD1; v_call: TRBV12-5; j_call: TRBJ2-2; cdr3_nt: TGTGCTAGTGGTTGGGGGACAGTTGCGAACACCGGGGAGCTGTTTTTT; cdr3_aa: CASGWGTVANTGELFF
clone_size: NA; d_call: TRBD2; v_call: TRBV29-1; j_call: TRBJ2-2; cdr3_nt: TGCAGCGTTGAAGATTTCCCCCGAGCGGGGCCCCTTTCCACCGGGGAGCTGTTTTTT; cdr3_aa: CSVEDFPRAGPLSTGELFF
clone_size: few; d_call: NA; v_call: TRBV4-2; j_call: TRBJ1-2; cdr3_nt: TGTGCCAGCAGCCAATCCCAGGGCTATGGCTACACCTTC; cdr3_aa: CASSQSQGYGYTF
clone_size: NA; d_call: TRBD2; v_call: TRBV2; j_call: TRBJ2-1; cdr3_nt: TGTGCCAGCAGTGTCGGGCTAGCGGGAGGATATGAGCAGTTCTTC; cdr3_aa: CASSVGLAGGYEQFF
clone_size: once; d_call: NA; v_call: TRBV7-9; j_call: TRBJ2-7; cdr3_nt: TGTGCCAGCTCTCTTAGCGACGGCTACGAGCAGTACTTC; cdr3_aa: CASSLSDGYEQYF
clone_size: NA; d_call: NA; v_call: TRBV30; j_call: TRBJ1-4; cdr3_nt: TGTGCCTGGAGTAAAGGGCCGAATGAAAAACTGTTTTTT; cdr3_aa: CAWSKGPNEKLFF
clone_size: NA; d_call: NA; v_call: TRBV20-1; j_call: TRBJ1-1; cdr3_nt: TGCAGTGCCCGCGGGGTGGGTGAAGCTTTCTTT; cdr3_aa: CSARGVGEAFF
clone_size: NA; d_call: TRBD1; v_call: TRBV4-1; j_call: TRBJ2-3; cdr3_nt: TGCGCCAGCAGCCAAGAACAGGGGGAGGCAGATACGCAGTATTTT; cdr3_aa: CASSQEQGEADTQYF
clone_size: NA; d_call: NA; v_call: TRBV4-1; j_call: TRBJ1-2; cdr3_nt: TGCGCCAGCAGCCATACGGACGCGAACGACGGCTACACCTTC; cdr3_aa: CASSHTDANDGYTF
clone_size: NA; d_call: TRBD2; v_call: TRBV4-2; j_call: TRBJ2-3; cdr3_nt: TGTGCCAGCAGCCAGAGACTAGCGGGGGCCCGGGGAGATACGCAGTATTTT; cdr3_aa: CASSQRLAGARGDTQYF
clone_size: NA; d_call: TRBD1; v_call: TRBV7-9; j_call: TRBJ2-7; cdr3_nt: TGTGCCAGCAGCTCCCGACAGGGTACCTACGAGCAGTACTTC; cdr3_aa: CASSSRQGTYEQYF
clone_size: NA; d_call: NA; v_call: TRBV5-6; j_call: TRBJ1-2; cdr3_nt: TGTGCCAGCAGCTTGGACGGAGACAGGTACGGCTACACCTTC; cdr3_aa: CASSLDGDRYGYTF
clone_size: few; d_call: NA; v_call: TRBV6-1; j_call: TRBJ2-7; cdr3_nt: TGTGCCAGCACCCCAGGACCACTCGGACGCCACGAGCAGTACTTC; cdr3_aa: CASTPGPLGRHEQYF
clone_size: once; d_call: NA; v_call: TRBV5-1; j_call: TRBJ2-3; cdr3_nt: TGCGCCAGCAGCTTGATCCCCTCGGGGCTTCTGAACACAGATACGCAGTATTTT; cdr3_aa: CASSLIPSGLLNTDTQYF
clone_size: NA; d_call: NA; v_call: TRBV7-9; j_call: TRBJ1-2; cdr3_nt: TGTGCCAGCAGCTTTAACCCGACAGGTGTAGATGGCTACACCTTC; cdr3_aa: CASSFNPTGVDGYTF
clone_size: NA; d_call: NA; v_call: TRBV5-6; j_call: TRBJ2-5; cdr3_nt: TGTGCCAGCAGCTTGGTAGGGGAGGAGACCCAGTACTTC; cdr3_aa: CASSLVGEETQYF
clone_size: NA; d_call: TRBD1; v_call: TRBV7-8; j_call: TRBJ2-1; cdr3_nt: TGTGCCAGCAGCCCGGGACAGGGGGGTTCCTACAATGAGCAGTTCTTC; cdr3_aa: CASSPGQGGSYNEQFF
clone_size: once; d_call: NA; v_call: TRBV2; j_call: TRBJ2-3; cdr3_nt: TGTGCCAGCAGTTATCCTACCACAGATACGCAGTATTTT; cdr3_aa: CASSYPTTDTQYF
clone_size: NA; d_call: TRBD1; v_call: TRBV11-2; j_call: TRBJ2-3; cdr3_nt: TGTGCCAGCAGCTTAGCCGGGACAGTCACAGATACGCAGTATTTT; cdr3_aa: CASSLAGTVTDTQYF